This TCR beta chain came from a study of blood T cells in healthy people across ages. Germline-derived CDR1 and CDR2 are SGDLS and YYNGEE. The CDR3 totals 17 residues. V dropped 0 bases and J dropped 8; count of bases not matched to a gene: 12. Using a J-beta primer mix together with a sample-barcoded 5' primer, a second PCR was run for about 7 to 12 cycles. TCRdb called the 5' RACE reads again in MiXCR, with one record for every CDR3 protein. The data hold around 710,000 distinct CDR3 sequences, with roughly 44% observed a single time. This clonotype was observed a handful of times. The material sequenced was blood. The rearrangement joins TRBV9 to TRBJ2-1; 9 bases match TRBD2. The TCR was taken from a woman in her sixties or seventies in good health. CDR3 DNA: TGTGCCAGCAGCGTAGGGGCGGGGGGGGTCCTGGTGGATGAGCAGTTCTTC. The encoded protein is CASSVGAGGVLVDEQFF.